Only a few counts were recorded for the clone carrying this T cell receptor (beta chain). MiXCR was run by TCRdb on the 5' RACE reads, yielding one entry per CDR3 protein. The repertoire consists of more than 100,000 distinct CDR3 sequences, with 5% to 6.5% occurring once and the leading ten covering roughly 2%. The data belong to a study of T-cell memory formation after mild COVID-19. As for the study in general: TCR clusters were largely donor specific.

There are 16 residues in the CDR3. CDR1 and CDR2 (germline): SGDLS, YYNGEE. Trimming cost V 4 bases and J 2 bases; bases outside gene matches: 9. Source material: PBMCs or a T cell subset sorted from them (not recorded which). V and J are TRBV9 and TRBJ2-3; TRBD2 matches 8 bases. The clonotype comes from an adult woman who had mild COVID-19 (a few samples of this study predate the infection). Cell type and time point are not known. This CDR3 reads CASSPWTSRNTDTQYF. The DNA of the CDR3 is TGTGCCAGCAGCCCCTGGACTAGCAGAAACACAGATACGCAGTATTTT.